One and the same sample provided the 27 T cell receptor beta chains below, sequenced in a study of response to subunit inactivated influenza vaccine. TCRdb reprocessed the RT-PCR reads with MiXCR, giving one entry per CDR3 protein. The sample has about 150,000 distinct CDR3 sequences, around a tenth seen once. The sequenced sample was CD8+ T cells sorted from PBMCs, obtained less than 25 months after vaccination. The receptors were gathered from a man aged 50-75 years who received an inactivated influenza vaccine.

V and J are TRBV19 and TRBJ2-2, with D maybe TRBD1 (6 bases). This CDR3 is 15 amino acids long. The ends were cut back, 7 bases at V and 3 bases at J, with 15 bases in the middle. The germline gives CDR1 LNHDA, CDR2 SQIVND (reference sequence). The chain's CDR3 is CASTPTGYDTGELFF. The DNA of the CDR3 is TGTGCCAGTACCCCCACAGGGTATGACACCGGGGAGCTGTTTTTT.

This clonotype occurred a few times. The V and J genes are TRBV25-1 and TRBJ2-1; 8 nucleotides match TRBD1. V trimming: 0 bases; J trimming: 8 bases; junction bases outside the gene matches: 12. The CDR3 runs to 17 residues. Germline assignment: CDR1 MGHDK and CDR2 SYGVNS. The CDR3 region has the DNA TGTGCCAGCAGTGAATACGGGTTTGACAGGGGAATGGATGAGCAGTTCTTC. Amino acids: CASSEYGFDRGMDEQFF.

This clonotype was found a few times. V is TRBV4-1 and J is TRBJ2-3; 9 bases map to TRBD2. The CDR3 is 17 residues long. V gave up 4 bases and J gave up 2 bases; unmatched junction bases: 10. CDR1 MGHRA and CDR2 YSYEKL come from the germline V gene. The CDR3 nucleotides are TGCGCCAGCAGCCCATGGACTAGCGAGGTGTTCACAGATACGCAGTATTTT. This encodes CASSPWTSEVFTDTQYF.

The gene calls are TRBV6-1 and TRBJ1-1; D is uncertain. Deletions cut 4 bases from V and 1 base from J, with 10 bases between. The CDR3 is made up of 14 amino acids. From germline, CDR1 is MNHNS and CDR2 SASEGT. CDR3 in DNA: TGTGCCAGCAGTGCCACCTTCGCGAACACTGAAGCTTTCTTT. Its translation is CASSATFANTEAFF.

The chain is built from TRBV2 and TRBJ2-5, with D perhaps matching TRBD1 or TRBD2 (5 bases each). From germline, CDR1 is SNHLY and CDR2 FYNNEI. The CDR3 runs to 17 residues. V lost 7 bases and J lost 0, with 21 bases in between. The CDR3 sequence is CASTSLGPTKYQETQYF. For the CDR3, the DNA is TGTGCCAGCACCTCTCTGGGACCGACTAAGTACCAAGAGACCCAGTACTTC.

This clonotype was detected many times. The chain employs TRBV20-1 and TRBJ2-3; D gene unclear. The CDR3 loop spans 15 amino acids. Trimming cost V 0 bases and J 0 bases, with 10 bases left between them. From germline, CDR1 is DFQATT and CDR2 SNEGSKA (reference sequence). The CDR3: CSARENHQSTDTQYF. For the CDR3, the DNA is TGCAGTGCTAGAGAAAATCACCAGAGCACAGATACGCAGTATTTT.

This clonotype was detected a few times. This chain joins TRBV10-3 and TRBJ2-3; D possibly uses TRBD1 or TRBD2 (6 bases each). V was clipped by 9 bases and J by 5 bases, with 24 bases between them. This CDR3 has 16 amino acids. Germline CDR1 and CDR2: ENHRY and SYGVKD. The CDR3, as DNA: TGTGCCATACGGGGGCCCCCAACGGAAACGGAAGATACGCAGTATTTT. It encodes CAIRGPPTETEDTQYF.

This clonotype was observed a few times. The chain has TRBV27 and TRBJ2-1; 11 bases match TRBD1. The CDR3 covers 17 residues. CDR1 MNHEY and CDR2 SMNVEV come from the germline V gene (reference sequence). J was trimmed by 1 base and V by 2 bases; bases with no gene match: 4. This CDR3 is CASSLGGQGASYNEQFF. CDR3 in DNA: TGTGCCAGCAGTTTAGGTGGACAGGGGGCGTCCTACAATGAGCAGTTCTTC.

The table lists this clonotype with a few counts. The chain couples TRBV7-9 to TRBJ1-1, with 7 bases identical to TRBD1. V lost 4 bases to trimming and J lost 3 bases; unmatched junction nucleotides: 8. The germline CDR1 and CDR2 sequences are SEHNR and FQNEAQ (reference sequence). This CDR3 is 15 amino acids long. DNA for the CDR3: TGTGCCAGCAGCTCCGAGACAGGGTGGGACACTGAAGCTTTCTTT. Amino acid sequence: CASSSETGWDTEAFF. Full variable domain (rest looked up from reference TRBV7-9 and TRBJ1-1): DTGVSQNPRHKITKRGQNVTFRCDPISEHNRLYWYRQTLGQGPEFLTYFQNEAQLEKSRLLSDRFSAERPKGSFSTLEIQRTEQGDSAMYLCASSSETGWDTEAFFGQGTRLTVV.

The chain combines TRBV10-3 with TRBJ2-7, with D possibly TRBD2 on 5 matching bases. The CDR3 totals 13 residues. V shed 3 bases and J shed 0 bases, with 6 bases lying between them. The V gene's germline CDR1 is ENHRY and CDR2 SYGVKD. The CDR3 bases are TGTGCCATCAGTGAAGGGAGCTCCTACGAGCAGTACTTC. The encoded protein is CAISEGSSYEQYF.

The chain has TRBV5-6 and TRBJ2-2; D is unresolved. Germline values: CDR1 SGHDT, CDR2 YYEEEE. The length of the CDR3 is 14 residues. V lost 6 bases, J lost 1 base, and 10 bases lay in between. The CDR3 here is CASTRGGNTGELFF. CDR3 nucleotide sequence: TGTGCCAGCACAAGAGGCGGGAACACCGGGGAGCTGTTTTTT.

This chain links TRBV28 with TRBJ2-5; D perhaps matches TRBD2 (6 bases). Germline CDR1 and CDR2: MDHEN and SYDVKM. This CDR3 has 15 residues. The V and J ends lost 4 bases and 2 bases respectively, with 14 bases between them. Here the CDR3 DNA reads TGTGCCAGCAGTTCCCCACCACGGGGGCAAGAGACCCAGTACTTC. The encoded protein is CASSSPPRGQETQYF.

The chain carries TRBV25-1 and TRBJ2-3, with D maybe TRBD2 (6 bases). Trimming left V 6 bases short and J 2 bases short, with 15 bases between. The CDR3 sequence is 15 residues long. Germline CDR1 MGHDK, CDR2 SYGVNS. The CDR3 DNA reads TGTGCCAGCAGCCTATCCGCGGGGAACACAGATACGCAGTATTTT. Translating it yields CASSLSAGNTDTQYF.

J is TRBJ2-1 and V is TRBV7-7, with D uncertain. The CDR3 is made up of 15 amino acids. Trimming cost V 4 bases and J 7 bases, with 17 bases left between them. CDR1 and CDR2 from the germline V gene are SSHAT and FNYEAQ (reference sequence). CDR3 amino acids: CASSYGRRMGNEQFF. As DNA, the CDR3 is TGTGCCAGCAGCTACGGCAGAAGAATGGGAAATGAGCAGTTCTTC.

The chain uses TRBV4-3 and TRBJ2-1, with 11 nucleotides matching TRBD2. CDR1 and CDR2 (germline): LGHNA, YSLEER. V dropped 1 base and J dropped 4; count of bases not matched to a gene: 3. The CDR3 length is 16 residues. The CDR3 loop is CASSQALAGGYNEQFF. CDR3 DNA: TGCGCCAGCAGCCAAGCCTTAGCGGGGGGGTACAATGAGCAGTTCTTC.

The count of this clonotype is one. This is likely a read error, given that the CDR3 carries no conserved phenylalanine or tryptophan at its end. The gene calls are TRBV14 and TRBJ2-7; D possibly matches TRBD1 or TRBD2 (5 bases each). Trimming pared 4 bases from V and 3 bases from J, leaving 16 bases between. The CDR3 runs to 15 residues. Germline V CDR1 and CDR2: SGHDN, FVKESK. CDR3 sequence (DNA): TGTGCCAGCAGCCTACTGGGACGTGAAAACTACGAGCAGTACTTA. Translated, it gives CASSLLGRENYEQYL.

This clonotype was seen only a few times. The rearrangement joins TRBV2 to TRBJ2-7, with a possible D match to TRBD2 (6 bases). The length of the CDR3 is 12 residues. The germline V gene encodes CDR1 SNHLY and CDR2 FYNNEI. The V end lost 8 bases, the J end lost 3 bases, and 11 bases lay between the germline ends. Here the CDR3 reads CASGDWGYEQYF. CDR3 in DNA: TGTGCCAGCGGGGACTGGGGCTACGAGCAGTACTTC.

This clonotype was observed at least ten times. The rearrangement uses TRBV6-5 and TRBJ2-1; 12 bases are shared with TRBD2. The V gene end was trimmed by 0 bases and the J gene end by 8 bases; junction bases not matched to a gene: 5. Germline CDR1 and CDR2: MNHEY and SVGAGI. The CDR3 runs to 16 residues. CDR3 nucleotide sequence: TGTGCCAGCAGTTACTCGCTAGCGGGAGGGCGAGATGAGCAGTTCTTC. As protein: CASSYSLAGGRDEQFF.

This chain uses TRBV11-1 with TRBJ2-2, with D possibly being TRBD1 (6 bases). The germline CDR1 and CDR2 sequences are SGHAT and FQDESV (reference sequence). V was cut by 4 bases and J by 0 bases, with 18 bases left in between. The CDR3 length is 18 residues. The CDR3 sequence is CASSSSIVRTANTGELFF. The CDR3 DNA reads as TGTGCCAGCAGCTCCAGCATAGTTAGGACAGCGAACACCGGGGAGCTGTTTTTT.

This clonotype has a handful of counts. The CDR3 protein is CSAASGANTEAFF. The CDR3 DNA follows: TGCAGTGCAGCGTCGGGGGCGAACACTGAAGCTTTCTTT. The V call is TRBV20-1, the J call TRBJ1-1, with D maybe TRBD1 (6 bases). CDR1 and CDR2 from the germline V gene are DFQATT and SNEGSKA (reference sequence). V lost 6 bases to trimming and J lost 1 base, with 12 bases between them. This CDR3 is 13 amino acids long.

This clonotype was detected many times. The chain carries TRBV7-9 and TRBJ2-1, with 7 bases that match TRBD2. There are 16 residues in the CDR3. Germline V gene data show CDR1 as SEHNR and CDR2 as FQNEAQ (reference sequence). Trimming took 4 bases from V and 3 from J; bases not matched to a gene: 9. The CDR3 DNA follows: TGTGCCAGCAGCTCCTTTAGCGGGCCAAGCTACAATGAGCAGTTCTTC. Its protein is CASSSFSGPSYNEQFF.

This chain connects TRBV29-1 to TRBJ1-2; 9 bases match TRBD1. The CDR3 has 13 residues. CDR1 and CDR2 from the germline V gene are SQVTM and ANQGSEA. J was trimmed by 7 bases and V by 6 bases; bases with no gene match: 9. CDR3 sequence (DNA): TGCAGCGTGGTGGGACAGGGCTCCCGTGGCTACACCTTC. It translates to CSVVGQGSRGYTF.

This clonotype was counted only a few times. CDR3 in amino acids: CASSNRRRGGYNEQFF. DNA of the CDR3: TGTGCCAGCAGCAATCGTCGGAGGGGGGGGTACAATGAGCAGTTCTTC. The chain has TRBV21-1 and TRBJ2-1; the D call in the table, TRBD1, was not verified against the DNA. TRBV21-1 is a documented pseudogene. This CDR3 has 16 residues.

This clonotype was picked up many times. The chain links TRBV21-1 to TRBJ2-2; the table calls TRBD2, which could not be checked here. TRBV21-1 represents a pseudogene. The CDR3 sequence is 23 residues long. CDR3 in amino acids: CASSKAGGLIAGARRPNTGELFF. CDR3 coding DNA: TGTGCCAGCAGCAAAGCTGGGGGCCTAATAGCGGGAGCCCGCCGGCCAAACACCGGGGAGCTGTTTTTT.

This clonotype has a count of ten or more. V gene TRBV11-2 combines with J gene TRBJ2-1; tentatively, D is TRBD2 (5 bases). The CDR3 consists of 15 residues. Trimming cost V 6 bases and J 0 bases, with 12 bases left between them. Germline lookup yields CDR1 SGHAT and CDR2 FQNNGV. Here the CDR3 reads CASSRTQSSYNEQFF. CDR3 nucleotide sequence: TGTGCCAGCAGTAGGACTCAGAGCTCCTACAATGAGCAGTTCTTC. Looking up the rest from reference TRBV11-2 and TRBJ2-1 gives the full variable domain: EAGVAQSPRYKIIEKRQSVAFWCNPISGHATLYWYQQILGQGPKLLIQFQNNGVVDDSQLPKDRFSAERLKGVDSTLKIQPAKLEDSAVYLCASSRTQSSYNEQFFGPGTRLTVL.

This clonotype turned up a few times. V is TRBV28 and J is TRBJ1-6, with unresolved D. CDR1 is MDHEN, CDR2 SYDVKM, per germline. Trimming removed 2 bases from V and 14 bases from J, with 10 bases in between. The CDR3 has 12 amino acids. CDR3 residues: CASSLPSGTLHF. The DNA for the CDR3 is TGTGCCAGCAGTTTACCGTCCGGGACCCTCCACTTT.

This chain connects TRBV21-1 to TRBJ2-5; the tabulated D call, TRBD1, remains unverified against the DNA. TRBV21-1 is described as a pseudogene. The CDR3 sequence is 15 residues long. The CDR3 sequence: CASSADRGDQETQYF. CDR3 in DNA: TGTGCCAGCAGCGCAGACAGGGGAGACCAAGAGACCCAGTACTTC.